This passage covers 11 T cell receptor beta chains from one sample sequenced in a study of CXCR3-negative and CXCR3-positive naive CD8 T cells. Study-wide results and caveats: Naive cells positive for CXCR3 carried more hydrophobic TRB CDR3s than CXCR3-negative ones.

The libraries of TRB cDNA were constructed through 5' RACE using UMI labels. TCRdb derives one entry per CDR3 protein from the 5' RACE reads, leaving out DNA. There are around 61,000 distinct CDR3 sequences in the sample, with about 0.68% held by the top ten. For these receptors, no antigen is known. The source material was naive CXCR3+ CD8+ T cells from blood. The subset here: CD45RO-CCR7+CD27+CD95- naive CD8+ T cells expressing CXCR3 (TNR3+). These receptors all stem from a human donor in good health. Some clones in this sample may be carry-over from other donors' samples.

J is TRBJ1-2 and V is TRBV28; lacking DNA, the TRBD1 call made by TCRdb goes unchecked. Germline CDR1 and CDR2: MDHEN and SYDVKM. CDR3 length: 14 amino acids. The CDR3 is CASSLGTGVYGYTF.

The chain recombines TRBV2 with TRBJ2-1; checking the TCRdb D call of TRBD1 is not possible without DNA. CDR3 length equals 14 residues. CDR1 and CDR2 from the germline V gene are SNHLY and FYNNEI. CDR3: CASRIRGSHNEQFF.

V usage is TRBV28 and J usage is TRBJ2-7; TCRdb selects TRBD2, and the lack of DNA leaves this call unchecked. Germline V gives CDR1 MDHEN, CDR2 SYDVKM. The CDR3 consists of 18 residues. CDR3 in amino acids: CASSLLSYATDSRPEQYF.

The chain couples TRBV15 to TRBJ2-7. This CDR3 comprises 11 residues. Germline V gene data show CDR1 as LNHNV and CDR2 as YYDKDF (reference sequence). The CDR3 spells CATSRYAEQYF.

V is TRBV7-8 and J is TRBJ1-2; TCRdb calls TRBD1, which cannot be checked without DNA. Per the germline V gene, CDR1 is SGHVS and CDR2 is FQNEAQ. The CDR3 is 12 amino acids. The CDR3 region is CASSSYRTGYTF.

The CDR3 is CSVALGARERGEQYF. The chain links TRBV29-1 to TRBJ2-7; TCRdb's assignment of TRBD1 cannot be checked, as there is no DNA. CDR3 length: 15 residues. In germline, CDR1 is SQVTM, CDR2 ANQGSEA.

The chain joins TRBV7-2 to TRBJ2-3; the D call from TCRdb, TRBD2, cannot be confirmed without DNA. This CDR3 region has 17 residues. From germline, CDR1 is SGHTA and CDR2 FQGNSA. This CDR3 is CASSWGLAGGPTDTQYF. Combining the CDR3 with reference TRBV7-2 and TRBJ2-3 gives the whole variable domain GAGVSQSPSNKVTEKGKDVELRCDPISGHTALYWYRQSLGQGLEFLIYFQGNSAPDKSGLPSDRFSAERTGGSVSTLTIQRTQQEDSAVYLCASSWGLAGGPTDTQYFGPGTRLTVL.

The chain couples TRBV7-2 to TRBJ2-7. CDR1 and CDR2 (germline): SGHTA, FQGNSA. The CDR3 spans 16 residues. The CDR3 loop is CASSLTITPGAHEQYF.

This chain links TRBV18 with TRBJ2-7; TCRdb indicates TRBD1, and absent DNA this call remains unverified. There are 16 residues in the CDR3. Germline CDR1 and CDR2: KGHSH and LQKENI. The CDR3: CASSPPKSNPLYEQYF. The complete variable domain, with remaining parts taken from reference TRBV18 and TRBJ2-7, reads NAGVMQNPRHLVRRRGQEARLRCSPMKGHSHVYWYRQLPEEGLKFMVYLQKENIIDESGMPKERFSAEFPKEGPSILRIQQVVRGDSAAYFCASSPPKSNPLYEQYFGPGTRLTVT.

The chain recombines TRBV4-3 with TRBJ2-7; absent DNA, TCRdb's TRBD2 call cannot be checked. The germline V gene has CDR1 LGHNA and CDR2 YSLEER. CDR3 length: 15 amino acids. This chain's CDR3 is CASSQASGGPYEQYF.

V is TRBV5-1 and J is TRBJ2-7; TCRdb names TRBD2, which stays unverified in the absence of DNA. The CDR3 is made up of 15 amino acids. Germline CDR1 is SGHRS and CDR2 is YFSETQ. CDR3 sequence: CASSLSPSGPYEQYF.